The 16 T cell receptor beta chains below all came from one sample that was sequenced in a study of OX40 agonist ivuxolimab in advanced cancers. Assay: immunoSEQ multiplex PCR; the TCRdb copy retains only in-frame clones and omits some. The sample has tens of thousands of clones; about nine tenths are singletons. The input for sequencing was CD4+ or CD8+ T cells sorted from blood, taken in a trial of the OX40 agonist ivuxolimab. The receptor source for this set is an adult with an advanced solid tumor such as melanoma, head and neck, liver or kidney cancer.

This chain connects TRBV19 to TRBJ1-5; 10 bases fit TRBD1. CDR1 is LNHDA and CDR2 is SQIVND in the germline V gene (reference sequence). Trimming at V came to 6 bases and at J to 7 bases, leaving 9 bases not matched to a gene. CDR3 length: 15 residues. CDR3 DNA sequence: TGTGCCAGTAGGTCCGGGACAGGGGTCGACCAGCCCCAGCATTTT. Amino acid sequence: CASRSGTGVDQPQHF.

This rearrangement joins TRBV7-9 to TRBJ2-6; D is undetermined. The CDR3 is 19 residues long. Trimming left V 5 bases short and J 4 bases short, with 24 bases between. Germline CDR1 is SEHNR and CDR2 is FQNEAQ (reference sequence). The CDR3 DNA follows: TGTGCCAGCAGCCCGGCCCCGGGCAGGCGATTCGCCGGGGCCAACGTCCTGACTTTC. It yields the protein CASSPAPGRRFAGANVLTF. The whole variable domain, remainder taken from reference TRBV7-9 and TRBJ2-6, is DTGVSQNPRHKITKRGQNVTFRCDPISEHNRLYWYRQTLGQGPEFLTYFQNEAQLEKSRLLSDRFSAERPKGSFSTLEIQRTEQGDSAMYLCASSPAPGRRFAGANVLTFGAGSRLTVL.

The V and J genes are TRBV6-1 and TRBJ2-2; D possibly corresponds to TRBD2 (6 bases). V lost 8 bases and J 7 bases, leaving 17 bases between the germline ends. The germline CDR1 and CDR2 sequences are MNHNS and SASEGT. This CDR3 is built from 14 residues. The CDR3 DNA follows: TGTGCCAGCCCCGGCGGAGGGGAAAACGGGGAGCTGTTTTTT. This gives the protein CASPGGGENGELFF.

The genes are TRBV7-9 and TRBJ2-7; D is unresolved. The V end lost 3 bases, the J end lost 5 bases, and 14 bases lay between the germline ends. Germline V gene lookup returns CDR1 SEHNR and CDR2 FQNEAQ (reference sequence). This CDR3 has 14 residues. The CDR3 sequence is CASSLGFDGDEQYF. DNA for the CDR3: TGTGCCAGCAGCTTGGGGTTTGATGGCGACGAGCAGTACTTC.

The chain links TRBV28 to TRBJ2-7; 8 positions match TRBD1. After removal of 5 bases from V and 4 bases from J, the junction contained 10 bases not matched to a gene. The CDR3 runs to 15 residues. Looked up from germline, CDR1 is MDHEN and CDR2 is SYDVKM. The DNA of the CDR3 is TGTGCCAGCAGTCCTCCGGGACAGGCCCTATACGAGCAGTACTTC. Translated, it gives CASSPPGQALYEQYF.

This chain uses TRBV4-1 with TRBJ1-1; D is undetermined. From germline, CDR1 is MGHRA and CDR2 YSYEKL. The CDR3 runs to 15 residues. Trimming took 0 bases from V and 1 from J, leaving 9 bases between them. The CDR3 is CASSQDHARNTEAFF. The CDR3 nucleotides read TGCGCCAGCAGCCAAGATCACGCGAGGAACACTGAAGCTTTCTTT.

The V and J genes are TRBV7-6 and TRBJ1-1; D not certain. The CDR3 runs to 11 residues. CDR1 is SGHVS, CDR2 FNYEAQ, per germline. V dropped 2 bases and J dropped 2 bases, with 0 bases sitting between them. As DNA, the CDR3 is TGTGCCAGCAGCTTAAACACTGAAGCTTTCTTT. It yields the protein CASSLNTEAFF.

The chain recombines TRBV7-2 with TRBJ2-7, with 11 positions matching TRBD2. The junction had 9 bases not matched to a gene; V was cut back by 5 bases and J by 6 bases. The CDR3 is 15 amino acids. Germline V gene lookup returns CDR1 SGHTA and CDR2 FQGNSA. This chain's CDR3 is CASSQAVAGGGEQYF. The CDR3 DNA reads TGTGCCAGCAGCCAAGCTGTAGCGGGAGGGGGCGAGCAGTACTTC.

The chain couples TRBV7-8 to TRBJ1-1; tentative D call: TRBD1 (6 bases). V gave up 3 bases and J gave up 4 bases, with 18 bases separating them. The CDR3 runs to 16 residues. Germline V gene lookup returns CDR1 SGHVS and CDR2 FQNEAQ. CDR3 residues: CASSFLGGGSFTEAFF. The CDR3 DNA sequence: TGTGCCAGCAGCTTCCTGGGAGGGGGGAGCTTCACTGAAGCTTTCTTT.

The V and J genes are TRBV5-1 and TRBJ2-5; 12 positions match TRBD2. The CDR3 is 14 amino acids. Germline-derived CDR1 and CDR2 are SGHRS and YFSETQ. The V and J ends lost 9 bases and 1 base, in that order; junction bases with no gene match: 4. This chain's CDR3 is CATKLAGGQETQYF. DNA for the CDR3: TGCGCCACAAAACTAGCGGGGGGCCAAGAGACCCAGTACTTC.

The V call is TRBV7-6, the J call TRBJ2-1, with TRBD2 matching over 12 bases. CDR1 is SGHVS and CDR2 is FNYEAQ in the germline V gene. V lost 3 bases to trimming and J lost 1 base; unmatched junction nucleotides: 7. CDR3 length: 18 residues. CDR3 in amino acids: CASSFGLAGPLSYNEQFF. DNA for the CDR3: TGTGCCAGCAGCTTCGGACTAGCGGGACCCCTATCCTACAATGAGCAGTTCTTC. The complete variable domain, with remaining parts taken from reference TRBV7-6 and TRBJ2-1, reads GAGVSQSPRYKVTKRGQDVALRCDPISGHVSLYWYRQALGQGPEFLTYFNYEAQQDKSGLPNDRFSAERPEGSISTLTIQRTEQRDSAMYRCASSFGLAGPLSYNEQFFGPGTRLTVL.

This clone was seen only a few times. The rearrangement uses TRBV2 and TRBJ1-6; D is possibly TRBD1 (6 bases). V was clipped by 2 bases and J by 7 bases, with 12 bases between them. There are 15 residues in the CDR3. From germline, CDR1 is SNHLY and CDR2 FYNNEI. The CDR3 bases are TGTGCCAGCAGTGAAAACAGGGTAGGAAATTCACCCCTCCACTTT. Translated: CASSENRVGNSPLHF. The entire variable domain, with the rest obtained from reference TRBV2 and TRBJ1-6, is as follows: EPEVTQTPSHQVTQMGQEVILRCVPISNHLYFYWYRQILGQKVEFLVSFYNNEISEKSEIFDDQFSVERPDGSNFTLKIRSTKLEDSAMYFCASSENRVGNSPLHFGNGTRLTVT.

J is TRBJ1-1 and V is TRBV27, with 10 bases lining up with TRBD1. The V gene's germline CDR1 is MNHEY and CDR2 SMNVEV (reference sequence). Trimming removed 5 bases from V and 5 bases from J; junction bases left unmatched: 8. This CDR3 has 15 residues. The CDR3 region has the DNA TGTGCCAGCAGTCTACGAAGGGACAGGGGAACTGAAGCTTTCTTT. The encoded protein is CASSLRRDRGTEAFF.

The rearrangement joins TRBV2 to TRBJ1-2, with a tentative D call TRBD1 (6 bases). Germline V gives CDR1 SNHLY, CDR2 FYNNEI. The V and J ends lost 4 bases and 2 bases respectively, with 8 bases between them. The CDR3 sequence is 13 residues long. In DNA form, the CDR3 reads TGTGCCAGCAGTGCCGGACAGAACTATGGCTACACCTTC. Protein sequence: CASSAGQNYGYTF. The variable domain in full, completed from reference TRBV2 and TRBJ1-2, reads EPEVTQTPSHQVTQMGQEVILRCVPISNHLYFYWYRQILGQKVEFLVSFYNNEISEKSEIFDDQFSVERPDGSNFTLKIRSTKLEDSAMYFCASSAGQNYGYTFGSGTRLTVV.

The rearrangement joins TRBV6-1 to TRBJ1-5; D is uncertain. V lost 4 bases and J 6 bases, leaving 16 bases between the germline ends. The germline V gene has CDR1 MNHNS and CDR2 SASEGT. There are 15 residues in the CDR3. The CDR3 spells CASSAEPDHSQPQHF. CDR3 nucleotide sequence: TGTGCCAGCAGTGCCGAACCGGACCACAGTCAGCCCCAGCATTTT.

V and J are TRBV7-6 and TRBJ1-4, with D maybe TRBD1 (5 bases). CDR3 length: 14 amino acids. Trimming pared 5 bases from V and 8 bases from J, leaving 15 bases between. The germline CDR1 and CDR2 sequences are SGHVS and FNYEAQ. The CDR3: CASSQGRRGEKLFF. The CDR3 nucleotides read TGTGCCAGCAGCCAGGGTAGGAGGGGCGAAAAACTGTTTTTT.